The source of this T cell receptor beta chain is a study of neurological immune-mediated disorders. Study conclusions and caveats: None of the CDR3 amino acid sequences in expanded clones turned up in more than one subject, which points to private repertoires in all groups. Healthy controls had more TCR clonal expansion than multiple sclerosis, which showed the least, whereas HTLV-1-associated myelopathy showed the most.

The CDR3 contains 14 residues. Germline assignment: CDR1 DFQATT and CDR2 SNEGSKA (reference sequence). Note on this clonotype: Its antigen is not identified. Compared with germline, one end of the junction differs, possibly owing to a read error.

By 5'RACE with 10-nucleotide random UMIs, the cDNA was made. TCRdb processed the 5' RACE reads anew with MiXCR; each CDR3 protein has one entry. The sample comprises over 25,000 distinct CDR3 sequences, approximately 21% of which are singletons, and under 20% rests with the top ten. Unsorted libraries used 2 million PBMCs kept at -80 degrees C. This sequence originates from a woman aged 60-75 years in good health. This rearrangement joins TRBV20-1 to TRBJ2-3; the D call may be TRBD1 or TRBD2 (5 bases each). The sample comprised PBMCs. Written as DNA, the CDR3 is TGCAGTGCTAGAGATCTTGGGGGAACAGATACGCAGTCTTTT. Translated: CSARDLGGTDTQSF.